This T cell receptor beta chain was obtained from a study of vaccination and CD4 T cells after COVID-19. The sample holds one count of this clonotype. Its antigen is not identified. Treatment reported: approximately nine-day PBMC culture with coronavirus spike peptide pools or control peptides (ViraFEST assay). Cultured CD4+ T cells had their DNA profiled by the Oncomine TCR Beta short-read assay. In TCRdb, the PCR reads were re-called with MiXCR into one record per CDR3 protein. The sample gives about 10,000 distinct CDR3 sequences, around 50% of which show up once; approximately 8.5% is in the top ten. The CDR3 has 14 amino acids. Germline V CDR1 and CDR2: SGHDT, YYEEEE. V lost 2 bases to trimming and J lost 4 bases, with 12 bases between them.

This TCR was sampled from a human donor who had recovered from COVID-19. Material for sequencing was CD4+ T cells from blood, cultured in vitro. The chain is built from TRBV5-6 and TRBJ1-2; D call uncertain. The chain's CDR3 is CASSFDIPPYGYTF. As DNA, the CDR3 is TGTGCCAGCAGCTTCGACATTCCGCCCTATGGCTACACCTTC.